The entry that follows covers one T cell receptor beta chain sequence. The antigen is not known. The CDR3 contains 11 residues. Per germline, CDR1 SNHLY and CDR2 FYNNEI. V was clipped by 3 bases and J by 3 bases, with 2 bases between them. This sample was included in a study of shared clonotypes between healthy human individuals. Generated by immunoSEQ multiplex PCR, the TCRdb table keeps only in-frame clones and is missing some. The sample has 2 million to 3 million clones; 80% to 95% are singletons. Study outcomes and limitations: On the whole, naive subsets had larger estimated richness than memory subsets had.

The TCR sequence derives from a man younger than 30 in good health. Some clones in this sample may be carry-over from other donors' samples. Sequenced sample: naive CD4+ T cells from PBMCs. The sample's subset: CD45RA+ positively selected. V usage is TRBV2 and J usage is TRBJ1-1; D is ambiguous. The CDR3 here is CASSDDTEAFF. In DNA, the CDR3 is TGTGCCAGCAGTGATGACACTGAAGCTTTCTTT.